The 25 T cell receptor beta chains below were found in one sample sequenced in a study of blood T cell repertoires in COVID-19. TCRdb's table, derived via immunoSEQ multiplex PCR, lists solely in-frame clones and lacks some. The table shows about 150,000 clones, with roughly 80% occurring only once. Material: peripheral blood. All receptors derive from a man in his 60s with acute or convalescent COVID-19.

The chain joins TRBV19 to TRBJ2-7; D perhaps matches TRBD1 (5 bases). Trimming removed 3 bases at V and 1 base at J, with 10 bases between. The CDR3 spans 14 residues. Germline loops: CDR1 LNHDA, CDR2 SQIVND (reference sequence). The CDR3 is CASSIRQGSYEQYF. CDR3 coding DNA: TGTGCCAGTAGTATTCGGCAGGGATCCTACGAGCAGTACTTC.

The chain couples TRBV19 to TRBJ1-4, with 7 bases that match TRBD1. Trimming cost V 7 bases and J 8 bases; bases outside gene matches: 13. The V gene's germline CDR1 is LNHDA and CDR2 SQIVND (reference sequence). The CDR3 is made up of 15 amino acids. CDR3 sequence: CASTPGQALMEKLFF. The CDR3 coding sequence is TGTGCCAGTACCCCCGGACAGGCCCTTATGGAAAAACTGTTTTTT.

The V and J genes are TRBV4-1 and TRBJ2-7; D might be TRBD1 (6 bases). The ends were cut back, 4 bases at V and 5 bases at J, with 18 bases in the middle. This CDR3 has 15 amino acids. CDR1 is MGHRA, CDR2 YSYEKL, per germline. CDR3 nucleotide sequence: TGCGCCAGCAGCCCCCAGGGGCTAGCCGGGGACGAGCAGTACTTC. Translated: CASSPQGLAGDEQYF.

The V call is TRBV10-3, the J call TRBJ2-7, with 11 bases lining up with TRBD1. Germline CDR1 is ENHRY and CDR2 is SYGVKD. Unmatched junction bases numbered 6, after V lost 7 bases and J lost 7 bases. The CDR3 covers 13 residues. DNA of the CDR3: TGTGCCATCATGGGGGACAGGGGGTTTGAGCAGTACTTC. Translated, it gives CAIMGDRGFEQYF.

The CDR3 DNA reads as TGTGCCAGCAGCCAGGACAGGGGGACTTTGAACACTGAAGCTTTCTTT. Residues: CASSQDRGTLNTEAFF. The chain couples TRBV5-6 to TRBJ1-1, with 10 bases that match TRBD1. J gave up 0 bases and V 4 bases, and 6 bases lay outside the gene matches. Germline CDR1 is SGHDT and CDR2 is YYEEEE. This CDR3 is built from 16 residues.

V and J are TRBV18 and TRBJ2-3; TRBD1 matches 12 bases. This CDR3 is built from 18 residues. The V gene's germline CDR1 is KGHSH and CDR2 LQKENI. The V and J ends lost 0 bases and 3 bases, in that order; junction bases with no gene match: 7. Written as DNA, the CDR3 is TGTGCCAGCTCACCACCGTGGGACAGGGGGCCCCGTACAGATACGCAGTATTTT. As protein: CASSPPWDRGPRTDTQYF.

The rearrangement joins TRBV19 to TRBJ2-7; D gene unclear. The CDR3 contains 11 residues. The V end was cut by 6 bases, the J end by 3 bases, with 6 bases between. Per the germline V gene, CDR1 is LNHDA and CDR2 is SQIVND (reference sequence). The CDR3 DNA reads TGTGCCAGTAGGAACAACTACGAGCAGTACTTC. It specifies CASRNNYEQYF.

The chain joins TRBV19 to TRBJ1-2, with TRBD1 as a possible D gene (5 bases). The V end was cut by 3 bases, the J end by 7 bases, with 15 bases between. Germline CDR1 reads LNHDA; CDR2 reads SQIVND (reference sequence). The CDR3 loop spans 14 amino acids. CDR3 in amino acids: CASSMYPGFRGYTF. The DNA of the CDR3 is TGTGCCAGTAGTATGTACCCAGGGTTTCGTGGCTACACCTTC.

This clone was counted between two and nine times. The rearrangement links TRBV9 to TRBJ2-3; 9 positions agree with TRBD2. The germline gives CDR1 SGDLS, CDR2 YYNGEE. The V gene end was trimmed by 4 bases and the J gene end by 1 base; junction bases not matched to a gene: 4. This CDR3 comprises 15 residues. The CDR3 is CASSPRTSGTDTQYF. The CDR3 DNA sequence: TGTGCCAGCAGCCCCAGGACTAGCGGCACAGATACGCAGTATTTT.

V is TRBV11-2 and J is TRBJ2-7; 7 bases are a match to TRBD2. CDR3 length: 16 residues. CDR1 SGHAT and CDR2 FQNNGV come from the germline V gene. The junction had 11 bases not matched to a gene; V was cut back by 5 bases and J by 1 base. The CDR3 loop is CASSPSGEGRSYEQYF. The DNA for the CDR3 is TGTGCCAGCAGCCCAAGCGGGGAGGGCCGATCCTACGAGCAGTACTTC.

V is TRBV9 and J is TRBJ2-7, with 7 nucleotides matching TRBD1. J gave up 6 bases and V 0 bases, and 6 bases lay outside the gene matches. Germline assignment: CDR1 SGDLS and CDR2 YYNGEE. The CDR3 is 14 amino acids. CDR3 protein: CASSVDQGVSEQYF. DNA of the CDR3: TGTGCCAGCAGCGTAGATCAGGGGGTGAGCGAGCAGTACTTC.

The chain employs TRBV2 and TRBJ1-2; no definite D call. CDR3 length: 15 residues. Looked up from germline, CDR1 is SNHLY and CDR2 is FYNNEI. The V end was cut by 3 bases, the J end by 3 bases, with 14 bases between. CDR3 amino acids: CASSEIGSRYYGYTF. CDR3 sequence (DNA): TGTGCCAGCAGTGAGATCGGGTCCAGATACTATGGCTACACCTTC. Full variable domain (missing parts from reference TRBV2 and TRBJ1-2): EPEVTQTPSHQVTQMGQEVILRCVPISNHLYFYWYRQILGQKVEFLVSFYNNEISEKSEIFDDQFSVERPDGSNFTLKIRSTKLEDSAMYFCASSEIGSRYYGYTFGSGTRLTVV.

This clone was counted only a few times. The chain is built from TRBV28 and TRBJ1-2; tentative D call: TRBD1 (6 bases). V was trimmed by 5 bases and J by 3 bases, leaving 13 bases between them. Germline V gene data show CDR1 as MDHEN and CDR2 as SYDVKM. The CDR3 covers 14 residues. CDR3 nucleotides: TGTGCCAGCAGTGAACAAGGGGGTTACTATGGCTACACCTTC. This gives the protein CASSEQGGYYGYTF.

This rearrangement joins TRBV6-1 to TRBJ1-4; 8 bases are a match to TRBD1. CDR3 size: 14 residues. The ends lost 1 base at V and 5 bases at J; junction bases unmatched: 0. CDR1 MNHNS and CDR2 SASEGT come from the germline V gene. The CDR3 DNA reads as TGTGCCAGCAGTGAAGGACAGGGGAATGAAAAACTGTTTTTT. Protein product: CASSEGQGNEKLFF.

The J gene is TRBJ2-5, the V gene TRBV5-1; TRBD2 agrees at 10 bases. There are 18 residues in the CDR3. The germline CDR1 and CDR2 sequences are SGHRS and YFSETQ. J lost 1 base, V lost 6 bases, and 15 bases had no gene match. The CDR3 loop reads CASTYRSGTSAGQETQYF. In DNA form, the CDR3 reads TGCGCCAGCACCTACAGATCCGGGACTAGCGCAGGCCAAGAGACCCAGTACTTC.

The chain combines TRBV28 with TRBJ1-2; D not certain. The ends were cut back, 3 bases at V and 1 base at J, with 6 bases in the middle. The CDR3 sequence is 13 residues long. Germline V gene sequence: CDR1 MDHEN, CDR2 SYDVKM. The DNA for the CDR3 is TGTGCCAGCAGTTTCCGCGATAACTATGGCTACACCTTC. Protein product: CASSFRDNYGYTF.

The chain employs TRBV5-4 and TRBJ2-7; 9 positions agree with TRBD2. After removal of 1 base from V and 1 base from J, the junction contained 6 bases not matched to a gene. Germline values: CDR1 SGHNT, CDR2 YYREEE (reference sequence). The CDR3 loop spans 16 amino acids. Here the CDR3 reads CASSLYVSGGSYEQYF. The DNA of the CDR3 is TGTGCCAGCAGCTTGTATGTAAGCGGGGGGTCCTACGAGCAGTACTTC.

V and J are TRBV3-1 (or the pseudogene TRBV3-2) and TRBJ2-7; a possible D gene is TRBD1 (5 bases). Germline-derived CDR1 and CDR2 are LGHDT and YNNKEL (reference sequence). The V and J ends lost 4 bases and 6 bases respectively, with 16 bases between them. The CDR3 extends over 14 amino acids. The CDR3 DNA follows: TGTGCCAGCAGCCCGTTTGGGGCCCCCTCCGAGCAGTACTTC. Translating gives CASSPFGAPSEQYF.

In its sample, this clone was seen a few times. The chain recombines TRBV9 with TRBJ2-5; a weak D match, TRBD2 (7 bases). Looked up from germline, CDR1 is SGDLS and CDR2 is YYNGEE. The CDR3 totals 14 residues. Between the trimmed V and J ends, which lost 0 bases and 4 bases, there was a span of 10 bases. CDR3 loop: CASSVDGGAETQYF. CDR3 in DNA: TGTGCCAGCAGCGTAGATGGGGGGGCAGAGACCCAGTACTTC. The complete variable domain, with remaining parts taken from reference TRBV9 and TRBJ2-5, reads DSGVTQTPKHLITATGQRVTLRCSPRSGDLSVYWYQQSLDQGLQFLIQYYNGEERAKGNILERFSAQQFPDLHSELNLSSLELGDSALYFCASSVDGGAETQYFGPGTRLLVL.

The chain has TRBV5-5 and TRBJ1-1; unclear D gene. The CDR3 covers 15 residues. V shed 1 base and J shed 4 bases, with 14 bases lying between them. Per germline, CDR1 SGHKS and CDR2 YYEKEE (reference sequence). CDR3 coding DNA: TGTGCCAGCAGCTTGTTCCCCCCTGAGGCCACTGAAGCTTTCTTT. Its translation: CASSLFPPEATEAFF.

The rearrangement links TRBV5-1 to TRBJ2-5; 13 bases line up with TRBD2. The CDR3 consists of 20 residues. After removal of 4 bases from V and 4 bases from J, the junction contained 19 bases not matched to a gene. Germline CDR1 SGHRS, CDR2 YFSETQ. In DNA form, the CDR3 reads TGCGCCAGCAGCGCCATCCTCCTCTCCACTAGCGGGAGGGCCGGAGAGACCCAGTACTTC. Its translation: CASSAILLSTSGRAGETQYF.

The chain recombines TRBV5-4 with TRBJ2-3; 9 nucleotides match TRBD2. The CDR3 loop spans 14 amino acids. The ends lost 10 bases at V and 2 bases at J; junction bases unmatched: 8. Germline lookup yields CDR1 SGHNT and CDR2 YYREEE (reference sequence). CDR3 sequence: CAFASGGITDTQYF. The DNA of the CDR3 is TGTGCCTTCGCCAGCGGGGGGATCACAGATACGCAGTATTTT.

This clone was picked up a small number of times. The V and J genes are TRBV2 and TRBJ2-2, with D maybe TRBD1 (6 bases). The CDR3 extends over 15 amino acids. Germline values: CDR1 SNHLY, CDR2 FYNNEI. V lost 8 bases to trimming and J lost 3 bases, with 16 bases between them. This CDR3 is CASFSGRGDTGELFF. The CDR3 DNA follows: TGTGCCAGCTTTAGTGGCAGGGGTGACACCGGGGAGCTGTTTTTT. Together with reference TRBV2 and TRBJ2-2, the CDR3 gives the full variable domain: EPEVTQTPSHQVTQMGQEVILRCVPISNHLYFYWYRQILGQKVEFLVSFYNNEISEKSEIFDDQFSVERPDGSNFTLKIRSTKLEDSAMYFCASFSGRGDTGELFFGEGSRLTVL.

V gene TRBV5-1 combines with J gene TRBJ2-2, with TRBD2 matching over 9 bases. Germline V CDR1 and CDR2: SGHRS, YFSETQ. V trimming: 0 bases; J trimming: 4 bases; junction bases outside the gene matches: 1. There are 15 residues in the CDR3. The CDR3 region has the DNA TGCGCCAGCAGCTTGGTGACTAGCGGCACCGGGGAGCTGTTTTTT. Its translation: CASSLVTSGTGELFF.

The V call is TRBV27, the J call TRBJ1-2; D is undetermined. Trimming cost V 6 bases and J 0 bases, with 14 bases left between them. CDR1 and CDR2 from the germline V gene are MNHEY and SMNVEV (reference sequence). There are 15 residues in the CDR3. The CDR3 DNA reads TGTGCCAGCAGCATAAAGGGCGGGGCTAACTATGGCTACACCTTC. Translating it yields CASSIKGGANYGYTF.